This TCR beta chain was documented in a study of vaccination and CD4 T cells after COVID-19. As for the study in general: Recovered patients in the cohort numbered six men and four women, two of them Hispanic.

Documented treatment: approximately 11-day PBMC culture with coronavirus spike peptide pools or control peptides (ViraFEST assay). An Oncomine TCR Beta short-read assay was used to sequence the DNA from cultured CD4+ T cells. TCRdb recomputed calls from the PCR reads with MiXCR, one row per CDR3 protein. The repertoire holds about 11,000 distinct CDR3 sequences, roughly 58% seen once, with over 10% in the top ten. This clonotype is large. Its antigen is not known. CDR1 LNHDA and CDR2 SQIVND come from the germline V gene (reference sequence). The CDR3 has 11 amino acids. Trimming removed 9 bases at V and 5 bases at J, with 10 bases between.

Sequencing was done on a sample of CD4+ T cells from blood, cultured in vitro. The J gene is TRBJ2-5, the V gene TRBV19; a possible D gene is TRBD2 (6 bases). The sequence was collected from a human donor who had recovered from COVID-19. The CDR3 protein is CASRGIETQYF. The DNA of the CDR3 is TGTGCCAGCCGGGGGATCGAGACCCAGTACTTC.